The T cell receptor (beta chain) described here comes from a study of blood T cell repertoires in COVID-19. Study summary: Sites across the United States, Italy and Spain contributed samples from acute and convalescent COVID-19. PBMCs, B-cell-depleted T cells, or T cells were the source of the cDNA or gDNA that made up the material.

Germline CDR1 and CDR2: LGHDT and YNNKEL (reference sequence). The CDR3 loop spans 14 amino acids. Trimming removed 6 bases at V and 7 bases at J, with 13 bases between. On this clone itself: The sample has other DNA sequences that encode this CDR3 too.

Some clones are missing from TCRdb's copy, which holds only in-frame ones; the method was immunoSEQ multiplex PCR. The sample yields about 200,000 clones, around 90% seen once. Material: peripheral blood. This sequence was found in a man aged 45-60 years with acute or convalescent COVID-19. The V and J genes are TRBV3-1 (or the pseudogene TRBV3-2) and TRBJ1-6; D remains unclear. The CDR3 sequence: CASSRTGGNSPLHF. CDR3 nucleotide sequence: TGTGCCAGCAGTCGAACCGGCGGAAATTCACCCCTCCACTTT.